This T cell receptor (beta chain) was recorded in a study of blood T cell repertoires in COVID-19 (dated by TCRdb to 2020 to 2022). Background on the whole study: Collaborator samples came from the United States, Italy and Spain and covered acute and convalescent phases of COVID-19. The sample metadata nearly always contained a de-identified subject ID, COVID-19 status, age in years and sex. Subjects who had been exposed to COVID-19, were actively infected with it, or had recovered from it provided the deeply sampled blood TCRbeta repertoires that made up the dataset. The prospective study material was composed of cDNA or gDNA derived from T cells, B-cell-depleted T cells, or PBMCs. Where available, HLA class I and class II types were taken from metadata supplied by the sample provider and were not determined by assay-based typing. A freely available public database, intended as a resource for researchers studying the immune response to SARS-CoV-2, is where the repertoires were released. Samples were obtained from the ongoing ImmuneRACE study (first 160 participants) and from over 1,000 subjects provided by 6 global collaborators.

Overall study results and their limits: The quantity of clinical and demographic metadata differed by source and by participant and was supplied without curation.

This clone was observed once. There is no known antigen for this receptor. Nothing much larger sits one base from this clone, and base qualities are not available. The immunoSEQ Assay, a bias-controlled multiplex PCR, was used to amplify TCRbeta CDR3 regions from genomic DNA. In the source study's methods: The number of nucleated cells in each sample was estimated from the amplification of reference gene primers within the assay. Sequence reads were collapsed and filtered to measure the absolute abundance of every unique TCRbeta CDR3 rearrangement. For each sample, productive Simpson clonality was calculated as the square root of Simpson's diversity index across productive rearrangements. TCRdb obtained this table from immuneACCESS and retained in-frame rearrangements with V and J assigned. These tables miss some clones; where compared with another copy, unresolved V genes account for less than half of the shortfall, and the remainder is unexplained. The DNA was the basis for D and trimming; V, J and clone size are from that table. The table for this sample lists roughly 300,000 clones; roughly 85% of them were counted only once. Around 7.8% of the sample is in the top ten clones.

Whole blood was collected in K2EDTA tubes by collaborating institutions according to the institutions' own protocols. For TCRbeta analysis, collaborator samples were shipped as frozen whole blood, as isolated PBMCs, or as DNA extracted from either sample type. The sequence was collected from a human donor in a cohort sampled during active COVID-19. Sequenced: peripheral blood.

CDR3 sequence: CASSDRQVGGYF. The base sequence is TGTGCCAGCAGTGATCGACAGGTTGGAGGATACTTC. This chain joins TRBV6-1 to TRBJ2-7, with TRBD1 perhaps the D gene, on 6 matching bases. The germline V gene gives CDR1 as MNHNS and CDR2 as SASEGT. From its cysteine to its phenylalanine, the CDR3 spans 12 amino acids. Just CDR3 DNA is preserved here, 36 bases in frame from base 1. V is pared back by 3 bases and J by 13 bases, with 16 bases lying between the germline termini.